The source of this T cell receptor beta chain is a study of T-cell memory formation after mild COVID-19. Study-wide points: Contracting clones, day 15 to 85, had balanced CD4/CD8, and later expanders favored CD4+. Clonal second-wave expansions that peaked on day 37 had unconfirmed SARS-CoV-2 specificity. CD4+ contracting clones lay mainly in CM and EM, CD8+ ones in EMRA.

Details on this clonotype: What it recognizes is unknown.

CDR1 and CDR2 (germline): SNHLY, FYNNEI. The V and J ends lost 7 bases and 7 bases, in that order; junction bases with no gene match: 6. This CDR3 comprises 14 residues. TCRdb reprocessed the 5' RACE reads via MiXCR and lists one record per CDR3 protein. The data contain over 500,000 distinct CDR3 sequences, roughly 17% of them singletons. Sequenced sample: PBMCs or a T cell subset sorted from them (not recorded which). This TCR came from an adult woman who had mild COVID-19 (a few samples of this study predate the infection). Cell type and time point are not known. The V call is TRBV2, the J call TRBJ1-4, with TRBD1 identical over 10 bases. CDR3 sequence reads: CASTRDRGGEKLFF. CDR3 bases: TGTGCCAGCACCAGGGACAGGGGAGGTGAAAAACTGTTTTTT.